This T cell receptor beta chain was sequenced for a study of human T cells and chemical hapten exposure. TCRdb independently ran MiXCR on the RACE reads; one entry per CDR3 protein. The table has roughly 150,000 distinct CDR3 sequences, about an eighth seen once. Study-wide results and caveats: Clustering by CDR3 similarity yielded significantly more large clusters from expanded TCRs than controls.

The CDR3 extends over 15 amino acids. Germline CDR1 is LNHNV and CDR2 is YYDKDF (reference sequence). With 3 bases removed from V and 4 bases from J, the gap between germline ends came to 13 bases. This clonotype was counted a few times. Its specificity is not known. Time point noted: patch test 2, 6 weeks after DPC sensitization. Treatment in this sample: therapeutic diphenylcyclopropenone sensitization with weekly scalp DPC. This sequence joins TRBV15 and TRBJ2-1, with TRBD2 as a possible D gene (6 bases). This sample comprised whole blood, obtained in connection with sensitization to the hapten diphenylcyclopropenone (DPC). The clonotype comes from a woman aged 50 to 65 with alopecia areata. Some clones in this sample may be carry-over from other donors' samples. CDR3 in amino acids: CATSREGLTYNEQFF. The CDR3 DNA reads as TGTGCCACCAGCAGGGAGGGCCTTACTTACAATGAGCAGTTCTTC.